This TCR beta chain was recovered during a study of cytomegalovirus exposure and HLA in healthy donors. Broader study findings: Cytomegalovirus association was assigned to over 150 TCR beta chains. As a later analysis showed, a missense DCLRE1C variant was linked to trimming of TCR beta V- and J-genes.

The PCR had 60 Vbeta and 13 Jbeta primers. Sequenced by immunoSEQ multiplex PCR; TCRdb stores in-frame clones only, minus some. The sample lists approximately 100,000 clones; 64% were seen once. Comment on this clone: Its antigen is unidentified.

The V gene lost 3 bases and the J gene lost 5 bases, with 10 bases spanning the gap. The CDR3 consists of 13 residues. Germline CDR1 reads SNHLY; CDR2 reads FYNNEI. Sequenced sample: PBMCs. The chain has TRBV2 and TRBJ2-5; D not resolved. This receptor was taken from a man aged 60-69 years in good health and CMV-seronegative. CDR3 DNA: TGTGCCAGCAGTGACTCCAATGCGGAGACCCAGTACTTC. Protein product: CASSDSNAETQYF. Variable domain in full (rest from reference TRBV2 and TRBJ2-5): EPEVTQTPSHQVTQMGQEVILRCVPISNHLYFYWYRQILGQKVEFLVSFYNNEISEKSEIFDDQFSVERPDGSNFTLKIRSTKLEDSAMYFCASSDSNAETQYFGPGTRLLVL.